This TCR beta chain is drawn from a study of control samples from healthy donors and cancer patients (dated by TCRdb to 2018 to 2020). To note about this clone: The target of this receptor is not known. No per-base quality is available; no much larger clone lies one base away.

The CDR3 goes from the cysteine to the phenylalanine over 15 residues. The entry retains the CDR3 DNA only, 45 bases that are in frame from base 1. V drops 4 bases and J drops 5 bases, leaving 18 bases in between. The germline V gene sets CDR1 to SGDLS and CDR2 to YYNGEE. Library preparation used the immunoSEQ multiplex PCR assay. Sourced from immuneACCESS, this table was stored by TCRdb with only in-frame sequences that have V and J called. A share of the clones is absent; for the studies checked, an unresolved V gene accounts for under half, and the remainder has no known explanation. The sample yields tens of thousands of clones; 90% were counted once. The ten biggest clones cover 3% to 4.5% of the sample.

The sequencing input was blood. In this chain, TRBV9 is recombined with TRBJ1-2; no D gene call is confident. This receptor was identified in a woman aged 18-29 years in good health. For the CDR3, the sequence is CASSTPLAGWYGYTF. The sequence in DNA is TGTGCCAGCAGCACTCCCCTGGCGGGGTGGTATGGCTACACCTTC.